These T cell receptor beta chains were read from a single sample in a study of blood T cell repertoires in COVID-19. The repertoire was sequenced with immunoSEQ multiplex PCR; TCRdb's copy has only in-frame clones and lacks some. The data contain roughly 200,000 clones, 87% of them singletons. Material for sequencing was PBMCs or T cells enriched from blood (not recorded which). The origin of the receptors is a man aged 18 to 35 with acute COVID-19. Each CDR3 is given with its conserved first and last residue. The D gene is left open where the match is weak. Where a row states a size, it is once, few, many or the class of an expanded clone; other rows omit it.

-	TRBJ1-1	TRBV28	-	TGTGCCAGCAGTTCACCCTTTACCGGAGCTTTCTTT	CASSSPFTGAFF
-	TRBJ2-1	TRBV3-1/TRBV3-2	TRBD2	TGTGCCAGCAGTCCGCTCGGGAGGGAAGGAGTCTTC	CASSPLGREGVF
-	TRBJ2-5	TRBV6-5	-	TGTGCCAGCAGTTACTCGATCCGGGGAGAGACCCAGTACTTC	CASSYSIRGETQYF
-	TRBJ2-7	TRBV27	TRBD2	TGTGCCAGCAGTGGAGCGGGAGGGCCCTCCTCCTACGAGCAGTACTTC	CASSGAGGPSSYEQYF
-	TRBJ1-2	TRBV25-1	TRBD1	TGTGCCAGCAGTGAATGGACAGGTGGCTACACCTTC	CASSEWTGGYTF
-	TRBJ2-2	TRBV5-6	-	TGTGCCAGCAGCCTGACGGGGGGCGCCACCGGGGAGCTGTTTTTT	CASSLTGGATGELFF
-	TRBJ2-1	TRBV5-1	-	TGCGCCAGCAGCTTGGGACAGATTTACAATGAGCAGTTCTTC	CASSLGQIYNEQFF
once	TRBJ1-4	TRBV5-6	-	TGTGCCAGCAGCTTGAAAGAGGGTGGATTTAATGAAAAACTGTTTTTT	CASSLKEGGFNEKLFF
-	TRBJ2-7	TRBV27	-	TGTGCCAGCAGTCCATCAACTACCTACGAGCAGTACTTC	CASSPSTTYEQYF
-	TRBJ2-7	TRBV30	-	TGTGCCTGGAGGGGGATAGCGAGCTACGAGCAGTACTTC	CAWRGIASYEQYF
once	TRBJ2-5	TRBV19	TRBD1	TGTGCCAGTAGTATGACGGGACAGGGCTATGAGACCCAGTACTTC	CASSMTGQGYETQYF
-	TRBJ1-2	TRBV4-3	TRBD1	TGCGCCAGCAGCCAAGGTTGGGACAGGGGCTACTATGGCTACACCTTC	CASSQGWDRGYYGYTF
-	TRBJ2-7	TRBV7-9	TRBD2	TGTGCCAGCAGCTTAAGTTCTGACGGGAGGGCCCACGAGCAGTACTTC	CASSLSSDGRAHEQYF
-	TRBJ2-6	TRBV4-3	-	TGCGCCAGCAGCCAAGAGGTAGCGTCTGGGGCCAACGTCCTGACTTTC	CASSQEVASGANVLTF
few	TRBJ1-1	TRBV28	-	TGTGCCAGCAGCCCATCGGACAGCAGAAACACTGAAGCTTTCTTT	CASSPSDSRNTEAFF
-	TRBJ1-2	TRBV28	-	TGTGCCAGCAGTTTATGGTGGAGGATCAACTATGGCTACACCTTC	CASSLWWRINYGYTF
once	TRBJ2-3	TRBV6-6	-	TGTGCCAGCAGCTTACCCCCCATGGGAAGCGGAGATACGCAGTATTTT	CASSLPPMGSGDTQYF
-	TRBJ2-5	TRBV28	-	TGTGCCAGCAGTTTTATTATTTCACAGTACCAAGAGACCCAGTACTTC	CASSFIISQYQETQYF
-	TRBJ2-7	TRBV6-5	TRBD1	TGTGCCAGCAGCCAAACATGGGACAGGGGCTACGAGCAGTACTTC	CASSQTWDRGYEQYF
-	TRBJ2-5	TRBV5-1	-	TGCGCCAGCAGCCCCGGCGGGGACCCCCAAGAGACCCAGTACTTC	CASSPGGDPQETQYF
-	TRBJ2-7	TRBV20-1	TRBD2	TGCAGTGCTAGTTTCAGCGGGAGTCCCTACGAGCAGTACTTC	CSASFSGSPYEQYF
-	TRBJ1-5	TRBV27	TRBD1	TGTGCCAGCAGTTTAAACAGGGGGCGAAATCAGCCCCAGCATTTT	CASSLNRGRNQPQHF
-	TRBJ2-1	TRBV7-2	-	TGTGCCAGCAGCTCCCCCCCGGTGAATGAGCAGTTCTTC	CASSSPPVNEQFF
-	TRBJ1-3	TRBV14	-	TGTGCCAGCAGCCAAGCAACAGGGCTCGTCTCTGGAAACACCATATATTTT	CASSQATGLVSGNTIYF
-	TRBJ1-4	TRBV19	TRBD1	TGTGCCAGTAGTGCCTCCGGGACAGCCAATGAAAAACTGTTTTTT	CASSASGTANEKLFF
many	TRBJ1-1	TRBV19	TRBD1	TGTGCCAGTAGCACAGGGGGGAGGACTGAAGCTTTCTTT	CASSTGGRTEAFF
-	TRBJ2-5	TRBV7-9	TRBD1	TGTGCCAGCGGGGGCCCGGGACAGACGCAAGAGACCCAGTACTTC	CASGGPGQTQETQYF
-	TRBJ1-2	TRBV28	TRBD1	TGTGCCAGCAGCCTTTATCCGGGACAGGGGCTTTTTAACTATGGCTACACCTTC	CASSLYPGQGLFNYGYTF
-	TRBJ2-7	TRBV4-1	TRBD2	TGCGCCAGCAGCCAAGAGCCTAGCGGGGCCTACGAGCAGTACTTC	CASSQEPSGAYEQYF
-	TRBJ2-5	TRBV19	-	TGTGCCAGTAGTATGGGGAATGAGGGAGAGACCCAGTACTTC	CASSMGNEGETQYF
-	TRBJ2-4	TRBV4-1	TRBD2	TGCGCCAGCAGCCACCCCACACTAGCGATAACCAAAAACATTCAGTACTTC	CASSHPTLAITKNIQYF
once	TRBJ2-5	TRBV3-1/TRBV3-2	TRBD1	TGTGCCAGCAGCCCCAGGACAGGGGGAGATCAAGAGACCCAGTACTTC	CASSPRTGGDQETQYF
-	TRBJ2-1	TRBV4-2	-	TGTGCCAGCAGCCAGTCCGCGGGTACCTACAATGAGCAGTTCTTC	CASSQSAGTYNEQFF
once	TRBJ2-7	TRBV19	TRBD1	TGTGCCAGTAGCCCACAGGGGCTCTCCTACGAGCAGTACTTC	CASSPQGLSYEQYF
-	TRBJ2-7	TRBV28	TRBD2	TGTGCCAGCGGGGGGACGGGGACTAGCGGGGATAGCTTCTCCTACGAGCAGTACTTC	CASGGTGTSGDSFSYEQYF
-	TRBJ1-2	TRBV28	-	TGTGCCAGCAGCCCCGGGGAGGGCGCATACGGCTACACCTTC	CASSPGEGAYGYTF
-	TRBJ2-7	TRBV4-2	TRBD2	TGTGCCAGCAGCCAAGATGAGGCGGGAGGGGTAAATAGGAGGTACGAGCAGTACTTC	CASSQDEAGGVNRRYEQYF
-	TRBJ2-7	TRBV11-2	TRBD1	TGTGCCAGCAGCCACAGGGGCGCCTACGAGCAGTACTTC	CASSHRGAYEQYF
-	TRBJ2-5	TRBV5-1	-	TGCGCCAGCAGTGAAGGGGGGGCCCAAGAGACCCAGTACTTC	CASSEGGAQETQYF
-	TRBJ2-2	TRBV30	-	TGTGCTGGAGGTTTCGGGCAGATCTCCACCACCGGGGAGCTGTTTTTT	CAGGFGQISTTGELFF
-	TRBJ1-2	TRBV11-3	TRBD1	TGTGCCAGCAGCTTAGATTTTGGACAGGGCGGCGGCTACACCTTC	CASSLDFGQGGGYTF